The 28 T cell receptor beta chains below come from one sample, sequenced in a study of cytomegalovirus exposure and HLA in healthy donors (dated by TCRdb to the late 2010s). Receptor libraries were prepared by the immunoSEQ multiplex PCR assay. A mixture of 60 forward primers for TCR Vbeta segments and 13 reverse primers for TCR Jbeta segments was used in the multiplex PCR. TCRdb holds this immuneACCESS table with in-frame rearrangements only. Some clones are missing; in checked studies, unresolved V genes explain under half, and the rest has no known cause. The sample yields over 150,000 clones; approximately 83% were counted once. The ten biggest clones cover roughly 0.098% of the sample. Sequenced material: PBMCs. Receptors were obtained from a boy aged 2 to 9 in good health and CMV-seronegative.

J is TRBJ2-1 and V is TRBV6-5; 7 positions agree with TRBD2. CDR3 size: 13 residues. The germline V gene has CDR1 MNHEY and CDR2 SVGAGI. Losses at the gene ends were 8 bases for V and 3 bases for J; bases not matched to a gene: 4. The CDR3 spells CASGRGNYNEQFF. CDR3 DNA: TGTGCCAGCGGGCGGGGGAACTACAATGAGCAGTTCTTC.

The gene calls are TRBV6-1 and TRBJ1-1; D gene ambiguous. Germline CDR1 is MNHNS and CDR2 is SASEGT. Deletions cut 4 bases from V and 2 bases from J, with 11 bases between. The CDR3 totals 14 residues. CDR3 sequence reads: CASSALGDNTEAFF. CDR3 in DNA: TGTGCCAGCAGTGCCTTGGGAGACAACACTGAAGCTTTCTTT.

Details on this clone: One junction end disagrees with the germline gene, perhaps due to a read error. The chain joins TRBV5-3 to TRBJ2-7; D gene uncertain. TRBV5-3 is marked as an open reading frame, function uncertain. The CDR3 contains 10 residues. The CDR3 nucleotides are TGTGCCAGAAGCTTGGGTGGAGAGGACTTC. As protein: CARSLGGEDF.

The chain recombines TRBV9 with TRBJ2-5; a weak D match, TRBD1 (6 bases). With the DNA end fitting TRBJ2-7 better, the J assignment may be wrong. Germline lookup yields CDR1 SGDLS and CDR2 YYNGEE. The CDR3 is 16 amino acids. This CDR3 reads CASSPTPGQGTYEQYF. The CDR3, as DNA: TGTGCCAGCAGCCCAACCCCCGGGCAGGGGACCTACGAGCAGTACTTC.

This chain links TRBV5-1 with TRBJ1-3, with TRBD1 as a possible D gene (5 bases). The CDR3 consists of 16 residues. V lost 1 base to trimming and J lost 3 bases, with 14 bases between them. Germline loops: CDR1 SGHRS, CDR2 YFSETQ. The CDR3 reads CASSLTSGDGGNTIYF. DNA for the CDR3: TGCGCCAGCAGCTTGACCTCGGGGGACGGTGGAAACACCATATATTTT.

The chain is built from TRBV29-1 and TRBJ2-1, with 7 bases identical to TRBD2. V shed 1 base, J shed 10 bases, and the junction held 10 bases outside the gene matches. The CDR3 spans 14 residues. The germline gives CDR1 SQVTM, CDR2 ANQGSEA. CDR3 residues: CSVEAAGVLGEQFF. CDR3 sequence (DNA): TGCAGCGTTGAAGCGGCGGGGGTATTGGGCGAGCAGTTCTTC.

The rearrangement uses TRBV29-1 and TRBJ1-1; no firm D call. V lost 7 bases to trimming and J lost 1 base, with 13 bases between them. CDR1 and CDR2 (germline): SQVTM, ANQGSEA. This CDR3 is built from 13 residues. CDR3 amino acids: CSASTGSNTEAFF. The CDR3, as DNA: TGCAGCGCCAGTACGGGTTCGAACACTGAAGCTTTCTTT.

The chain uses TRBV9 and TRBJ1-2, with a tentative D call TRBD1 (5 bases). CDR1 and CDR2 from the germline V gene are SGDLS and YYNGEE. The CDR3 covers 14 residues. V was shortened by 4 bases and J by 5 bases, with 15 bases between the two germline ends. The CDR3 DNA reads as TGTGCCAGCAGCCCTCGCGGGACGGATTATGGCTACACCTTC. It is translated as CASSPRGTDYGYTF.

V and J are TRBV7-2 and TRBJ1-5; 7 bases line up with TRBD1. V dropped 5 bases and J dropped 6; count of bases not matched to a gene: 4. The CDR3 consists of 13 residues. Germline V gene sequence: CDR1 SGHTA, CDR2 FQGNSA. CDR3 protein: CASSGQAGQPQHF. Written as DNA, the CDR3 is TGTGCCAGCAGCGGACAGGCAGGTCAGCCCCAGCATTTT.

CDR3 DNA: TGTGCCAGCAGTACCCTATTTAGCTCCTATAATTCACCCCTCCACTTT. The encoded protein is CASSTLFSSYNSPLHF. The chain carries TRBV7-2 and TRBJ1-6; D call uncertain. This CDR3 comprises 16 residues. Trimming stripped 6 bases from V and 0 bases from J, with 12 bases between. Germline loops: CDR1 SGHTA, CDR2 FQGNSA.

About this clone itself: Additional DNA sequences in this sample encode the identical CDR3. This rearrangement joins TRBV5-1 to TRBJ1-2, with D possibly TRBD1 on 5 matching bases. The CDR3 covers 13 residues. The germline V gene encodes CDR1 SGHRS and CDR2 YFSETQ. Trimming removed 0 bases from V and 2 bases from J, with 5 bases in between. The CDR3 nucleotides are TGCGCCAGCAGCTTGGGACAGAACTATGGCTACACCTTC. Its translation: CASSLGQNYGYTF.

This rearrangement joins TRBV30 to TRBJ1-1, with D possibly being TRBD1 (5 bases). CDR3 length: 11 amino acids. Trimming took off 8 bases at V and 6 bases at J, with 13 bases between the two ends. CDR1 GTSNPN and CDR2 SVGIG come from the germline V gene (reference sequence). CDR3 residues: CAVGQGSEAFF. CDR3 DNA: TGTGCCGTCGGGCAGGGATCTGAAGCTTTCTTT.

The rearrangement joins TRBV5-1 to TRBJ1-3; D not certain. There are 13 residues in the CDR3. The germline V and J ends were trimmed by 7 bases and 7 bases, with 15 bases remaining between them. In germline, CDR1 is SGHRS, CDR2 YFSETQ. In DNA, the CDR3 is TGCGCCAGCCAGGACCTTCGGGATAACACCATATATTTT. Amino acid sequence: CASQDLRDNTIYF.

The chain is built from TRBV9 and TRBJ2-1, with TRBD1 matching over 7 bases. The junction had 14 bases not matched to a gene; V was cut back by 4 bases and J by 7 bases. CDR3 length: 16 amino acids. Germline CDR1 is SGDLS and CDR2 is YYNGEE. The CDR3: CASSSHAQGVRNEQFF. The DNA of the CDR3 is TGTGCCAGCAGCAGCCACGCTCAGGGGGTTCGAAATGAGCAGTTCTTC.

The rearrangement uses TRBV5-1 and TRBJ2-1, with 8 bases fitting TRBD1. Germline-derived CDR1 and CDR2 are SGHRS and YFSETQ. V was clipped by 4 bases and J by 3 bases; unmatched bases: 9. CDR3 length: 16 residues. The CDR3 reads CASSRLGTGHYNEQFF. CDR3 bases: TGCGCCAGCAGCCGGCTTGGGACAGGTCACTACAATGAGCAGTTCTTC.

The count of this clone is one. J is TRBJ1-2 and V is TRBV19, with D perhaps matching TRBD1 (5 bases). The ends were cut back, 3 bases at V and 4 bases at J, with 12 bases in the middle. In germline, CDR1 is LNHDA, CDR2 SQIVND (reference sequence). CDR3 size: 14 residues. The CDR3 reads CASSIQGIGYGYTF. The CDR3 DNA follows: TGTGCCAGTAGTATCCAGGGAATCGGCTATGGCTACACCTTC.

CDR3 region: CASSSTPPGGYEQYF. Written as DNA, the CDR3 is TGTGCCAGCAGCTCAACCCCGCCGGGGGGCTACGAGCAGTACTTC. The chain combines TRBV5-7 with TRBJ2-7; 7 bases are a match to TRBD2. TRBV5-7 is an open reading frame, and its role is uncertain. There are 15 residues in the CDR3. The trim removed 3 bases at V and 3 bases at J, leaving 9 bases unmatched.

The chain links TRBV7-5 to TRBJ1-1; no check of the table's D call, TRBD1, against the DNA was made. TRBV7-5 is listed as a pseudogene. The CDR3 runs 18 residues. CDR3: CARSLNLSPDRVNTEAFF. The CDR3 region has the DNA TGTGCCAGAAGCTTAAACCTATCACCGGACAGGGTGAACACTGAAGCTTTCTTT.

The CDR3 region is CASSESGTGWETQYF. The CDR3 bases are TGTGCCAGCAGTGAATCTGGGACAGGGTGGGAGACCCAGTACTTC. This chain joins TRBV25-1 and TRBJ2-5, with 9 bases matching TRBD1. The trim removed 1 base at V and 5 bases at J, leaving 5 bases unmatched. This CDR3 is 15 amino acids long. The germline V gene has CDR1 MGHDK and CDR2 SYGVNS.

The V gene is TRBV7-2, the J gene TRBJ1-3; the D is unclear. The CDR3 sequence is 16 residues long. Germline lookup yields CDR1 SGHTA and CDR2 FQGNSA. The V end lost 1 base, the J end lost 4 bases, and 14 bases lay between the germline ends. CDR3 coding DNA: TGTGCCAGCAGCTTAGTAAACAGTGCGTGGGGAAACACCATATATTTT. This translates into CASSLVNSAWGNTIYF.

The CDR3 DNA sequence: TGTGCCAGCTCACCAGGCGGCAAGCTGGCTAACTATGGCTACACCTTC. This codes for CASSPGGKLANYGYTF. This chain joins TRBV18 and TRBJ1-2; D remains unclear. Germline lookup yields CDR1 KGHSH and CDR2 LQKENI. The CDR3 has 16 amino acids. V lost 2 bases to trimming and J lost 0 bases, with 13 bases between them.

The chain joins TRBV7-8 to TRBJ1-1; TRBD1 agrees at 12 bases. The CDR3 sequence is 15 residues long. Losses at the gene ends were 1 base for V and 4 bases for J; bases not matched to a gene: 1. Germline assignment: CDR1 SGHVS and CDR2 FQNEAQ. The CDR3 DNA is TGTGCCAGCAGCTTAGGGGGACAGGGGGCCACTGAAGCTTTCTTT. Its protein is CASSLGGQGATEAFF.

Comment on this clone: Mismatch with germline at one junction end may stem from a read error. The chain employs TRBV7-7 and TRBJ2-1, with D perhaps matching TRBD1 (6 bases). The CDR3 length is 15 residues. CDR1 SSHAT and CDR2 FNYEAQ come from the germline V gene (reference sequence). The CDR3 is CASSAEDRGGNEQFF. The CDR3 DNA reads TGTGCTAGCAGCGCTGAAGACAGAGGGGGCAATGAGCAGTTCTTC.

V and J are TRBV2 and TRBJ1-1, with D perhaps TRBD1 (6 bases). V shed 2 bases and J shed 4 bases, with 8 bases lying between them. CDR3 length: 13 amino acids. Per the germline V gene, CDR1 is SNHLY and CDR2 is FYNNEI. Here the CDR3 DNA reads TGTGCCAGCAGTGAACAGGGGAGCACTGAAGCTTTCTTT. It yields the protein CASSEQGSTEAFF.

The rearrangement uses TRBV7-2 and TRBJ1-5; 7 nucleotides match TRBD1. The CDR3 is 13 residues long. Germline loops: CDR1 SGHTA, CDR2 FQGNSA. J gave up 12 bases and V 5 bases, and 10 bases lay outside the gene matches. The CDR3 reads CASSLVVDRVQHF. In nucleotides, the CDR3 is TGTGCCAGCAGCCTCGTTGTAGACAGGGTCCAGCATTTT.

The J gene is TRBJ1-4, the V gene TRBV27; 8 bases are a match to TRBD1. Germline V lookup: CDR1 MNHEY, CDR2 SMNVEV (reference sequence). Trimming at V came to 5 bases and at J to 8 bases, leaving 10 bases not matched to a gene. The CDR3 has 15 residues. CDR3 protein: CASSPRTGSDEKLFF. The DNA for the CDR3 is TGTGCCAGCAGTCCACGGACAGGGAGCGACGAAAAACTGTTTTTT.

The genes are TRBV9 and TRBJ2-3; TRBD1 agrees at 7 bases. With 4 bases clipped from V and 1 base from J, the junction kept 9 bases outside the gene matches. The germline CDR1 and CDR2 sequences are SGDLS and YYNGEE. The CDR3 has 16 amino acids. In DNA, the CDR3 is TGTGCCAGCAGCCCGCAGACAGGGCTCCGCACAGATACGCAGTATTTT. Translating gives CASSPQTGLRTDTQYF.

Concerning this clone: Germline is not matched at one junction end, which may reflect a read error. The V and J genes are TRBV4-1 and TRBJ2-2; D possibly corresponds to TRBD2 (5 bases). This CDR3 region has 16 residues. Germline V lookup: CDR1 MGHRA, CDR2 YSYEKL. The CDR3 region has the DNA TGTGCCAGCAGTCAGCAACGGTGGCGGGACACCGGGGAGCTGTTTTTT. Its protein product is CASSQQRWRDTGELFF.